One and the same sample provided the 11 T cell receptor beta chains below, sequenced in a study of control samples from healthy donors and cancer patients. The data were produced by immunoSEQ multiplex PCR, yet TCRdb's version contains in-frame clones alone and is incomplete. The sample lists 95,000 to 120,000 clones; just under 85% were seen once. The source material was blood. The receptor source for this set is a young man in good health.

This chain connects TRBV6-2 or TRBV6-3 to TRBJ2-7; D is undetermined. This CDR3 region has 12 residues. Trimming took off 2 bases at V and 6 bases at J, with 8 bases between the two ends. Per the germline V gene, CDR1 is MNHEY and CDR2 is SVGEGT. The CDR3 DNA reads TGTGCCAGCAGTTACCCAGCGCCCGAGCAGTACTTC. As protein: CASSYPAPEQYF.

The V and J genes are TRBV4-2 and TRBJ1-2; D gene unclear. V gave up 4 bases and J gave up 7 bases, with 16 bases separating them. Germline CDR1 and CDR2: LGHNA and YNFKEQ. The CDR3 spans 14 residues. The CDR3 is CASSPGRAVSGYTF. The CDR3 nucleotides are TGTGCCAGCAGCCCGGGGAGGGCGGTGAGTGGCTACACCTTC.

This clone was picked up one time. The V and J genes are TRBV30 and TRBJ2-7; 7 bases align to TRBD1. The CDR3 runs 13 residues. V dropped 1 base and J dropped 4; count of bases not matched to a gene: 4. CDR1 and CDR2 from the germline V gene are GTSNPN and SVGIG (reference sequence). The CDR3 nucleotides read TGTGCCTGGAGTGGACAGGGTCCTTACGAGCAGTACTTC. Its translation is CAWSGQGPYEQYF.

V gene TRBV5-4 combines with J gene TRBJ2-2, with D perhaps matching TRBD1 (5 bases). Trimming shortened V by 0 bases and J by 7 bases, and 13 bases separated the two germline ends. The CDR3 runs to 15 residues. Germline V lookup: CDR1 SGHNT, CDR2 YYREEE (reference sequence). The CDR3 coding sequence is TGTGCCAGCAGCTTGGTCCAGGGCAGTAACGGGGAGCTGTTTTTT. It specifies CASSLVQGSNGELFF.

The genes are TRBV4-2 and TRBJ2-2, with a tentative D call TRBD2 (6 bases). V lost 2 bases to trimming and J lost 6 bases, with 13 bases between them. Germline V lookup: CDR1 LGHNA, CDR2 YNFKEQ. The CDR3 length is 15 residues. This CDR3 is CASSQSWGVAGELFF. For the CDR3, the DNA is TGTGCCAGCAGCCAATCCTGGGGGGTTGCCGGGGAGCTGTTTTTT.

V usage is TRBV27 and J usage is TRBJ2-7, with TRBD2 identical over 7 bases. Per germline, CDR1 MNHEY and CDR2 SMNVEV (reference sequence). Losses at the gene ends were 10 bases for V and 0 bases for J; bases not matched to a gene: 15. The CDR3 spans 16 residues. The DNA for the CDR3 is TGTGCCACCGCGCAAAGCGGGACTACCCTCTCCTACGAGCAGTACTTC. Translation: CATAQSGTTLSYEQYF.

This clone was counted once. The chain couples TRBV5-6 to TRBJ2-2; 9 bases match TRBD1. The CDR3 totals 19 residues. The V segment lost 1 base and the J segment 7 bases; nucleotides outside the gene matches: 17. Germline-derived CDR1 and CDR2 are SGHDT and YYEEEE. DNA of the CDR3: TGTGCCAGCAGCTTGTTCGGATATAGGTACAGGGGGCTTATCGGGGAGCTGTTTTTT. Its protein is CASSLFGYRYRGLIGELFF.

To note about this clone: This CDR3 is also generated by other DNA sequences in the sample. The V and J genes are TRBV5-6 and TRBJ1-2; TRBD1 is a possible D gene (6 bases). The CDR3 extends over 13 amino acids. Trimming removed 0 bases from V and 4 bases from J, with 7 bases in between. Germline V lookup: CDR1 SGHDT, CDR2 YYEEEE. CDR3 residues: CASSLAGVYGYTF. The CDR3 coding sequence is TGTGCCAGCAGCTTGGCAGGGGTCTATGGCTACACCTTC.

The count of this clone is one. The chain is built from TRBV30 and TRBJ1-2; D uncertain. CDR1 is GTSNPN, CDR2 SVGIG, per germline (reference sequence). CDR3 length equals 12 residues. V lost 2 bases and J 6 bases, leaving 10 bases between the germline ends. Written as DNA, the CDR3 is TGTGCCTGGAGTCCCGGACGGGATGGCTACACCTTC. Protein sequence: CAWSPGRDGYTF.

The chain combines TRBV28 with TRBJ2-7; either TRBD1 or TRBD2 may fit D (6 bases each). Trimming shortened V by 6 bases and J by 1 base, and 16 bases separated the two germline ends. This CDR3 region has 15 residues. Germline assignment: CDR1 MDHEN and CDR2 SYDVKM. CDR3 loop: CASSLGGDPSYEQYF. Here the CDR3 DNA reads TGTGCCAGCAGCTTGGGGGGCGATCCTTCCTACGAGCAGTACTTC.

V usage is TRBV6-5 and J usage is TRBJ1-3; 9 bases match TRBD1. V trimming: 6 bases; J trimming: 8 bases; junction bases outside the gene matches: 11. CDR3 length: 15 residues. CDR1 and CDR2 (germline): MNHEY, SVGAGI. The CDR3 DNA is TGTGCCAGCAGACCCACAGGGGGCGCAGGGTACACCATATATTTT. Encoded protein: CASRPTGGAGYTIYF.